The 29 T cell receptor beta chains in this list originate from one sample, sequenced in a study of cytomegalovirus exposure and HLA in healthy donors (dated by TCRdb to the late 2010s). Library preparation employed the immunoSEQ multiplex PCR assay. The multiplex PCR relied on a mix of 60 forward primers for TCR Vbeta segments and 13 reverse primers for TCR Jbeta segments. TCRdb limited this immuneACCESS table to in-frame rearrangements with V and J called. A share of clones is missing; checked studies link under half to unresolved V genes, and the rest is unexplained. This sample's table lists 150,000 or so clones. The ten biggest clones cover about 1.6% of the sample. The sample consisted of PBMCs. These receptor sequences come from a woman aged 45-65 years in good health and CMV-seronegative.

CDR3 in DNA: TGCGCCAGCAGCCGGACTAGCGGGAGTTTTGGGGCCAACGTCCTGACTTTC. This encodes CASSRTSGSFGANVLTF. The chain recombines TRBV4-1 with TRBJ2-6, with 13 bases lining up with TRBD2. The CDR3 has 17 residues. V was pared by 4 bases and J by 3 bases, with 3 bases of the junction left unmatched. Germline V gene data show CDR1 as MGHRA and CDR2 as YSYEKL.

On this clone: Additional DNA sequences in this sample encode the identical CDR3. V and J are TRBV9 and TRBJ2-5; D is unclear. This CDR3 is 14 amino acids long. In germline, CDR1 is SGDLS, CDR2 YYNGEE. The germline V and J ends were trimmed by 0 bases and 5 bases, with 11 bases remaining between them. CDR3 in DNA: TGTGCCAGCAGCGTAGGCGGCGGTAGGGAGACCCAGTACTTC. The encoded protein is CASSVGGGRETQYF. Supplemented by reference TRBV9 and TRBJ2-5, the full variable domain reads DSGVTQTPKHLITATGQRVTLRCSPRSGDLSVYWYQQSLDQGLQFLIQYYNGEERAKGNILERFSAQQFPDLHSELNLSSLELGDSALYFCASSVGGGRETQYFGPGTRLLVL.

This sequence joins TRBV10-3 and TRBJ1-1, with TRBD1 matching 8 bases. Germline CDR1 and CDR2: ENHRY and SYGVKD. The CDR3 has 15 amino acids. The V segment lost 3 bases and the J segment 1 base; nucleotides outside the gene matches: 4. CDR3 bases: TGTGCCATCAGTGATAAAACAGGGGGGAACACTGAAGCTTTCTTT. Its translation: CAISDKTGGNTEAFF.

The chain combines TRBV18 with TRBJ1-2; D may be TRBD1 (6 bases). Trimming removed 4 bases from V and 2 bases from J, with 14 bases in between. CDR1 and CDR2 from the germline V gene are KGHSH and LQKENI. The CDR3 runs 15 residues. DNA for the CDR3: TGTGCCAGCTCACTATCCGGGACACAGAACTATGGCTACACCTTC. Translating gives CASSLSGTQNYGYTF. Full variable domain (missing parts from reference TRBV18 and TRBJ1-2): NAGVMQNPRHLVRRRGQEARLRCSPMKGHSHVYWYRQLPEEGLKFMVYLQKENIIDESGMPKERFSAEFPKEGPSILRIQQVVRGDSAAYFCASSLSGTQNYGYTFGSGTRLTVV.

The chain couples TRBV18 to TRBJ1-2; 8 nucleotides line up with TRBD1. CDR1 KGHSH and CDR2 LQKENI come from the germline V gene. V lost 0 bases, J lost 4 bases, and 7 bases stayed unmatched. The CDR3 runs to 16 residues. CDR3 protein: CASSPPISGQGYGYTF. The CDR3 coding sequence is TGTGCCAGCTCACCACCGATTTCTGGACAGGGCTATGGCTACACCTTC.

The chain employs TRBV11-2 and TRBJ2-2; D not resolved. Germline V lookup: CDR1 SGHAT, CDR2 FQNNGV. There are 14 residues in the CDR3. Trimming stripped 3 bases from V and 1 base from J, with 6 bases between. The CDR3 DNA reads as TGTGCCAGCAGCTTCAGCGAGAACACCGGGGAGCTGTTTTTT. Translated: CASSFSENTGELFF.

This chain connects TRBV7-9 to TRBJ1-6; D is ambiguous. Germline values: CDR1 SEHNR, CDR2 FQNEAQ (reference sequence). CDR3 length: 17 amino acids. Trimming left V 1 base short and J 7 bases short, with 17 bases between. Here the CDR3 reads CASSLERVGRRNSPLHF. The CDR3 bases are TGTGCCAGCAGCTTAGAGCGGGTGGGGAGAAGGAATTCACCCCTCCACTTT. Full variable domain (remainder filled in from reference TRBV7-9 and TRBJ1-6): DTGVSQNPRHKITKRGQNVTFRCDPISEHNRLYWYRQTLGQGPEFLTYFQNEAQLEKSRLLSDRFSAERPKGSFSTLEIQRTEQGDSAMYLCASSLERVGRRNSPLHFGNGTRLTVT.

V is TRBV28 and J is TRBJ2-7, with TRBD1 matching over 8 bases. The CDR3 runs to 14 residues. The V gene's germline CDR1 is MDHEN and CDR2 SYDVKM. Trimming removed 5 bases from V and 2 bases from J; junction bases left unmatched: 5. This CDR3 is CASSGQGEPYEQYF. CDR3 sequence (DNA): TGTGCCAGCAGTGGACAGGGCGAACCCTACGAGCAGTACTTC.

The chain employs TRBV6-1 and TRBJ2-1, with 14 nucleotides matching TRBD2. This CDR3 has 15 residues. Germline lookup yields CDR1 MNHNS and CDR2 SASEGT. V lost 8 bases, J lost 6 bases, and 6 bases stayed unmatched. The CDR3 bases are TGTGCCAGCCGCGTCGGGACTAGCGGGAGCAATGAGCAGTTCTTC. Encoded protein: CASRVGTSGSNEQFF.

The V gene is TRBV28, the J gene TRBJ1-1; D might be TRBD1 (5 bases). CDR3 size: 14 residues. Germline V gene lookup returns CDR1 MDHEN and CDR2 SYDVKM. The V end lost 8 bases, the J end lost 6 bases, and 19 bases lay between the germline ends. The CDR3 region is CASVPTGGSSEAFF. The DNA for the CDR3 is TGTGCCAGCGTCCCGACCGGGGGGAGCTCTGAAGCTTTCTTT. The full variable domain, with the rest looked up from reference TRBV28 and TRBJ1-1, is DVKVTQSSRYLVKRTGEKVFLECVQDMDHENMFWYRQDPGLGLRLIYFSYDVKMKEKGDIPEGYSVSREKKERFSLILESASTNQTSMYLCASVPTGGSSEAFFGQGTRLTVV.

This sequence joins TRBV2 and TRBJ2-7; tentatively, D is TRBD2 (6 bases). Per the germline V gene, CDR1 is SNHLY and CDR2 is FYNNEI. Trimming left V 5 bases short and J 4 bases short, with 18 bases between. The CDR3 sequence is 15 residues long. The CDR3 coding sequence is TGTGCCAGCAGTTCCCCCAACCGGGAGCTTTACGAGCAGTACTTC. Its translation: CASSSPNRELYEQYF.

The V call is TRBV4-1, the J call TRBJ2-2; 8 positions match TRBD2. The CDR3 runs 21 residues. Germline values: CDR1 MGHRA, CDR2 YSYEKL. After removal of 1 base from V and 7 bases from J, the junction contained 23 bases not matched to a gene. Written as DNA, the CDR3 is TGCGCCAGCAGCCAAGGACCCACCGGGACTAGGGGTCTTCATAGGAGCGGGGAGCTGTTTTTT. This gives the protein CASSQGPTGTRGLHRSGELFF.

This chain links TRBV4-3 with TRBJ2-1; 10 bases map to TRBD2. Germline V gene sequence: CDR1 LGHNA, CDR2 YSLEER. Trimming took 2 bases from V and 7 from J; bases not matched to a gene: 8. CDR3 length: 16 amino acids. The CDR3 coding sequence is TGCGCCAGCAGCCAAAGTGGGCTAGCGGGAGTTAATGAGCAGTTCTTC. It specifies CASSQSGLAGVNEQFF.

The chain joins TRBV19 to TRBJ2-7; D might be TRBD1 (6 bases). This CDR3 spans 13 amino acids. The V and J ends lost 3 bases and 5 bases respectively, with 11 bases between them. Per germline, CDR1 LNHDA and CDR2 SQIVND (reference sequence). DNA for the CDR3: TGTGCCAGTAGTATTCTCCCAGGGGACGAGCAGTACTTC. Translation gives CASSILPGDEQYF.

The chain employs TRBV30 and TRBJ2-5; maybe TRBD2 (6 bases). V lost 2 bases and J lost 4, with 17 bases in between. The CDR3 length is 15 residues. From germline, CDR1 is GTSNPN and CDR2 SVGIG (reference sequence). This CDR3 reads CAWSPRGVGGETQYF. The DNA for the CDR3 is TGTGCCTGGAGTCCCCGAGGGGTGGGGGGAGAGACCCAGTACTTC.

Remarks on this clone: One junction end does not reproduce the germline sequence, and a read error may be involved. CDR3 sequence reads: CASSPGIFNQETQYF. In DNA form, the CDR3 reads TGTGCCAGCAGCCCGGGGATCTTTAACCAGGAGACCCAGTACTTC. V usage is TRBV7-8 and J usage is TRBJ2-5, with D possibly being TRBD2 (5 bases). The CDR3 sequence is 15 residues long. Germline V gene data show CDR1 as SGHVS and CDR2 as FQNEAQ.

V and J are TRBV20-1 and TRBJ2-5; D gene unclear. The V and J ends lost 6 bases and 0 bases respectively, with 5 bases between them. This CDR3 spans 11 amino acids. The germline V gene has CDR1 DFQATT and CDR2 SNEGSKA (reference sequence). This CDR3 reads CSAHYQETQYF. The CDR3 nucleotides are TGCAGTGCGCACTACCAAGAGACCCAGTACTTC.

The CDR3, as DNA: TGCGCCAGCAGCTTGTTTATCTATGGCTACACCTTC. It codes for CASSLFIYGYTF. The chain joins TRBV5-1 to TRBJ1-2; no definite D call. The germline CDR1 and CDR2 sequences are SGHRS and YFSETQ. This CDR3 comprises 12 residues. V was trimmed by 1 base and J by 4 bases, leaving 5 bases between them.

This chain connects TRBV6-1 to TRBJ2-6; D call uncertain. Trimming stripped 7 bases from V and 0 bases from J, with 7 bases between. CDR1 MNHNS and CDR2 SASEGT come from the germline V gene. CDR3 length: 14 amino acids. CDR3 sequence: CASIPYSGANVLTF. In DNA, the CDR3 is TGTGCCAGCATCCCCTACTCTGGGGCCAACGTCCTGACTTTC.

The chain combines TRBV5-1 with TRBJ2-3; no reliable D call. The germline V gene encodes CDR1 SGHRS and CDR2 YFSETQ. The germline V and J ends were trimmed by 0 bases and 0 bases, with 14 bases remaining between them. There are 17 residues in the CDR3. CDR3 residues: CASSLATEFPSTDTQYF. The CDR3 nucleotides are TGCGCCAGCAGCTTGGCCACAGAATTTCCTAGCACAGATACGCAGTATTTT.

CDR3 in amino acids: CASSSGTSGRVNEQFF. The CDR3 DNA reads TGTGCCAGCAGTTCCGGGACTAGCGGGAGGGTTAATGAGCAGTTCTTC. The rearrangement links TRBV6-5 to TRBJ2-1, with 16 bases lining up with TRBD2. Trimming took 4 bases from V and 7 from J; bases not matched to a gene: 4. The CDR3 extends over 16 amino acids. Germline values: CDR1 MNHEY, CDR2 SVGAGI.

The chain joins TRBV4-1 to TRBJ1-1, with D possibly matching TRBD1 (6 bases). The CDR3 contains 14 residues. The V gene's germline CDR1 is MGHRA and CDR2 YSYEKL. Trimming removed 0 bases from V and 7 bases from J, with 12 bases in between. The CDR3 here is CASSQDGQGSEAFF. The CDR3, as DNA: TGCGCCAGCAGCCAAGATGGGCAGGGGAGTGAAGCTTTCTTT.

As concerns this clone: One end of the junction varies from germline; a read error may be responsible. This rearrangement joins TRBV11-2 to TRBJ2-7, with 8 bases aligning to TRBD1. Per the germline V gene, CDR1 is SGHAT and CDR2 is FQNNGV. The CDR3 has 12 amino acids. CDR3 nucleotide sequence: TGTGCCAGCAGCTTCAGACAGGGGTTGGGGGAGTTC. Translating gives CASSFRQGLGEF.

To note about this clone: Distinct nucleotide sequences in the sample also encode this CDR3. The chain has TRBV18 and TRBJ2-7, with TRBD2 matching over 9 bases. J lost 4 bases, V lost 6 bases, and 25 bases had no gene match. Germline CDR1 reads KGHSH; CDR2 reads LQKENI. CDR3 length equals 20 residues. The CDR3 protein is CASSPPGLRSGGRARYEQYF. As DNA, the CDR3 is TGTGCCAGCTCCCCCCCCGGTCTCCGTTCTGGCGGGAGGGCTCGGTACGAGCAGTACTTC. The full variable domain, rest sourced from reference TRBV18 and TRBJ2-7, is NAGVMQNPRHLVRRRGQEARLRCSPMKGHSHVYWYRQLPEEGLKFMVYLQKENIIDESGMPKERFSAEFPKEGPSILRIQQVVRGDSAAYFCASSPPGLRSGGRARYEQYFGPGTRLTVT.

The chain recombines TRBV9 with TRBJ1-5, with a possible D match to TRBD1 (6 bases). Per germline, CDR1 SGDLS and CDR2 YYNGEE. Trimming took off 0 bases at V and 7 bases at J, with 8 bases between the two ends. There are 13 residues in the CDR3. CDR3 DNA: TGTGCCAGCAGCGTAGGTGACAGGCAGCCCCAGCATTTT. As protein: CASSVGDRQPQHF.

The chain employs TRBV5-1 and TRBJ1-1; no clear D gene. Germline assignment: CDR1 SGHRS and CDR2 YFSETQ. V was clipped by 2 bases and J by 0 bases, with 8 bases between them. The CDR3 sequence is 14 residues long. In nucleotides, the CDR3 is TGCGCCAGCAGCTTTTCACAGTTGAACACTGAAGCTTTCTTT. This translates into CASSFSQLNTEAFF.

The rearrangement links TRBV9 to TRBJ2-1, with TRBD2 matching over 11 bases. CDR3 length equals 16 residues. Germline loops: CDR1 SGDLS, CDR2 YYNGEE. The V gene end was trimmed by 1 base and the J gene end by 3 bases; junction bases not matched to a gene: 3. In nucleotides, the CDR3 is TGTGCCAGCAGCGTACGGGGACTAGCGGACTACAATGAGCAGTTCTTC. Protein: CASSVRGLADYNEQFF.

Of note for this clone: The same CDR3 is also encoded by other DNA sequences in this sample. The CDR3 DNA reads as TGCGCCAGCTCACCGGGACAAAACACCGGGGAGCTGTTTTTT. It yields the protein CASSPGQNTGELFF. This chain joins TRBV5-1 and TRBJ2-2; D perhaps matches TRBD1 (6 bases). CDR1 is SGHRS, CDR2 YFSETQ, per germline. V gave up 7 bases and J gave up 2 bases, with 12 bases separating them. This CDR3 is built from 14 residues.

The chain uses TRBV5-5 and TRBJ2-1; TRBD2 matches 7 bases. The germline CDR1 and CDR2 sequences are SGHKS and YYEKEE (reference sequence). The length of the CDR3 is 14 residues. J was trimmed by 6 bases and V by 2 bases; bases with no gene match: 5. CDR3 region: CASSFRLAINEQFF. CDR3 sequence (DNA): TGTGCCAGCAGCTTTAGACTAGCTATCAATGAGCAGTTCTTC.